A few counts support the clone carrying this TCR beta chain. Its specificity is not known. This specimen comes from a study of cytomegalovirus exposure and HLA in healthy donors. Study-wide results and caveats: In most subjects, TCR beta sequences reportedly gave accurate predictions of HLA-A and HLA-B alleles.

The CDR3 length is 16 residues. V lost 0 bases, J lost 6 bases, and 8 bases stayed unmatched. Per the germline V gene, CDR1 is GTSNPN and CDR2 is SVGIG (reference sequence). This PCR relied on a set of 60 Vbeta primers and 13 Jbeta primers. Assay used: immunoSEQ multiplex PCR; TCRdb lists only in-frame clones, some missing. This sample carries more than 95,000 clones, 79% of them seen once, and the ten largest clones take 3.5% to 4.5%. V usage is TRBV30 and J usage is TRBJ2-3; 11 positions agree with TRBD2. Sequenced material: PBMCs. The receptor was derived from a young man in good health and CMV-seropositive. CDR3 sequence: CAWSVAELAGEDTQYF. CDR3 in DNA: TGTGCCTGGAGTGTGGCGGAACTAGCGGGAGAGGATACGCAGTATTTT.